Below, 17 T cell receptor beta chains from the same sample are listed, as sequenced in a study of ipilimumab plus nivolumab after autologous stem cell transplantation. Measured with immunoSEQ multiplex PCR; TCRdb has only the in-frame clones, and not every one. The table has tens of thousands of clones, over 80% seen once. The specimen was PBMCs, collected in a trial of ipilimumab plus nivolumab as post-transplant consolidation. Receptor source: a male donor with diffuse large B-cell lymphoma.

The chain is built from TRBV5-8 and TRBJ2-5; 7 nucleotides match TRBD2. Trimming cost V 0 bases and J 1 base; bases outside gene matches: 6. The CDR3 extends over 16 amino acids. The germline CDR1 and CDR2 sequences are SGHTS and YDEGEE. The CDR3 DNA reads as TGTGCCAGCAGCTTGGTGGCTAGCGGTGCCCAAGAGACCCAGTACTTC. Translated: CASSLVASGAQETQYF.

The J gene is TRBJ1-6, the V gene TRBV6-5; maybe TRBD1 (6 bases). This CDR3 comprises 15 residues. The germline V and J ends were trimmed by 7 bases and 3 bases, with 13 bases remaining between them. Per germline, CDR1 MNHEY and CDR2 SVGAGI. In nucleotides, the CDR3 is TGTGCCAGCACCAAGGTGACAGGCTATAATTCACCCCTCCACTTT. As protein: CASTKVTGYNSPLHF.

J is TRBJ2-3 and V is TRBV9, with D perhaps being TRBD1 or TRBD2 (6 bases each). Looked up from germline, CDR1 is SGDLS and CDR2 is YYNGEE. V lost 3 bases to trimming and J lost 5 bases, with 16 bases between them. This CDR3 has 15 amino acids. CDR3 amino acids: CASSAQEGGRDTQYF. The CDR3 nucleotides are TGTGCCAGCAGCGCGCAGGAAGGGGGGAGAGATACGCAGTATTTT. Supplemented by reference TRBV9 and TRBJ2-3, the full variable domain reads DSGVTQTPKHLITATGQRVTLRCSPRSGDLSVYWYQQSLDQGLQFLIQYYNGEERAKGNILERFSAQQFPDLHSELNLSSLELGDSALYFCASSAQEGGRDTQYFGPGTRLTVL.

This chain connects TRBV7-2 to TRBJ2-5; D gene uncertain. V was pared by 5 bases and J by 5 bases, with 12 bases between. Germline V gives CDR1 SGHTA, CDR2 FQGNSA. The CDR3 runs 13 residues. The CDR3 here is CASSPSLRETQYF. CDR3 in DNA: TGTGCCAGCAGCCCATCCCTGAGGGAGACCCAGTACTTC.

This clone was counted only a few times. J is TRBJ2-5 and V is TRBV5-6, with a possible D match to TRBD2 (5 bases). The length of the CDR3 is 15 residues. Per the germline V gene, CDR1 is SGHDT and CDR2 is YYEEEE. V lost 2 bases to trimming and J lost 1 base, with 12 bases between them. The CDR3 nucleotides read TGTGCCAGCAGCTTCCTACTAGATAGCCAAGAGACCCAGTACTTC. It yields the protein CASSFLLDSQETQYF. Full variable domain (remainder filled in from reference TRBV5-6 and TRBJ2-5): DAGVTQSPTHLIKTRGQQVTLRCSPKSGHDTVSWYQQALGQGPQFIFQYYEEEERQRGNFPDRFSGHQFPNYSSELNVNALLLGDSALYLCASSFLLDSQETQYFGPGTRLLVL.

The table lists this clone with a count of one. The V call is TRBV10-3, the J call TRBJ2-2; 11 bases are shared with TRBD1. Trimming took 4 bases from V and 4 from J; bases not matched to a gene: 2. This CDR3 region has 15 residues. CDR1 ENHRY and CDR2 SYGVKD come from the germline V gene. In nucleotides, the CDR3 is TGTGCCATCAGTGGAGGGACAGGGGGCACCGGGGAGCTGTTTTTT. This gives the protein CAISGGTGGTGELFF.

The V and J genes are TRBV9 and TRBJ1-6; TRBD1 might be the D (5 bases). There are 13 residues in the CDR3. Trimming removed 0 bases from V and 9 bases from J, with 7 bases in between. Germline CDR1 and CDR2: SGDLS and YYNGEE. The chain's CDR3 is CASSVDGGSPLHF. CDR3 coding DNA: TGTGCCAGCAGCGTAGATGGGGGTTCACCCCTCCACTTT. The variable domain in full, with the rest retrieved from reference TRBV9 and TRBJ1-6, is DSGVTQTPKHLITATGQRVTLRCSPRSGDLSVYWYQQSLDQGLQFLIQYYNGEERAKGNILERFSAQQFPDLHSELNLSSLELGDSALYFCASSVDGGSPLHFGNGTRLTVT.

The chain employs TRBV6-6 and TRBJ1-2; D is ambiguous. This CDR3 contains 15 residues. From germline, CDR1 is MNHNY and CDR2 SVGAGI (reference sequence). V lost 0 bases and J 3 bases, leaving 11 bases between the germline ends. The CDR3 loop is CASSYSSSPYYGYTF. The CDR3 DNA reads TGTGCCAGCAGTTACTCGTCCAGCCCCTACTATGGCTACACCTTC.

The CDR3 coding sequence is TGTGCCAGCAGCTTAGCGTATGTAGGTACGGGGGACAATGAGCAGTTCTTC. Its translation: CASSLAYVGTGDNEQFF. The chain recombines TRBV7-8 with TRBJ2-1; a weak D match, TRBD2 (6 bases). The CDR3 has 17 amino acids. CDR1 and CDR2 from the germline V gene are SGHVS and FQNEAQ. Trimming left V 0 bases short and J 5 bases short, with 17 bases between.

V is TRBV11-2 and J is TRBJ1-1, with D possibly matching TRBD1 (6 bases). The CDR3 is 13 amino acids. CDR1 and CDR2 (germline): SGHAT, FQNNGV. Trimming removed 4 bases from V and 5 bases from J, with 11 bases in between. CDR3 residues: CASSSLQGTEAFF. The CDR3 bases are TGTGCCAGCAGCTCGCTACAGGGAACTGAAGCTTTCTTT.

The chain uses TRBV5-1 and TRBJ2-7, with 7 bases aligning to TRBD2. CDR1 is SGHRS and CDR2 is YFSETQ in the germline V gene. V was pared by 0 bases and J by 6 bases, with 6 bases of the junction left unmatched. There are 14 residues in the CDR3. CDR3 loop: CASSLDIGEGEQYF. The CDR3 DNA reads TGCGCCAGCAGCTTGGATATAGGGGAGGGCGAGCAGTACTTC.

This clone was seen only a few times. This chain connects TRBV7-2 to TRBJ2-6, with 8 bases matching TRBD1. CDR1 is SGHTA and CDR2 is FQGNSA in the germline V gene. This CDR3 has 17 amino acids. After removal of 4 bases from V and 0 bases from J, the junction contained 5 bases not matched to a gene. The CDR3 loop reads CASSWDRRNSGANVLTF. As DNA, the CDR3 is TGTGCCAGCAGCTGGGACAGGAGAAACTCTGGGGCCAACGTCCTGACTTTC.

This clone was recorded only once. This sequence joins TRBV7-9 and TRBJ2-2, with D perhaps TRBD2 (5 bases). CDR1 is SEHNR and CDR2 is FQNEAQ in the germline V gene (reference sequence). This CDR3 has 16 amino acids. The V end lost 4 bases, the J end lost 2 bases, and 14 bases lay between the germline ends. CDR3 in DNA: TGTGCCAGCAGCTCACGCCCCCGGGGAAACACCGGGGAGCTGTTTTTT. The encoded protein is CASSSRPRGNTGELFF. The full variable domain, completed using reference TRBV7-9 and TRBJ2-2, is DTGVSQNPRHKITKRGQNVTFRCDPISEHNRLYWYRQTLGQGPEFLTYFQNEAQLEKSRLLSDRFSAERPKGSFSTLEIQRTEQGDSAMYLCASSSRPRGNTGELFFGEGSRLTVL.

V usage is TRBV6-1 and J usage is TRBJ2-7, with TRBD2 identical over 8 bases. This CDR3 has 14 amino acids. Germline CDR1 reads MNHNS; CDR2 reads SASEGT. V trimming: 7 bases; J trimming: 6 bases; junction bases outside the gene matches: 11. The chain's CDR3 is CASTRSGTRGEQYF. CDR3 coding DNA: TGTGCCAGCACCCGGTCCGGGACTAGAGGCGAGCAGTACTTC.

The chain employs TRBV9 and TRBJ2-3, with 10 bases lining up with TRBD1. The CDR3 contains 18 residues. V lost 3 bases, J lost 0 bases, and 10 bases stayed unmatched. Germline V gives CDR1 SGDLS, CDR2 YYNGEE. The CDR3 bases are TGTGCCAGCAGCGCTCGACAGGGGGCCTCGGGGAGCACAGATACGCAGTATTTT. Its translation is CASSARQGASGSTDTQYF.

This chain links TRBV2 with TRBJ1-4, with 7 bases fitting TRBD1. The ends lost 6 bases at V and 4 bases at J; junction bases unmatched: 8. From germline, CDR1 is SNHLY and CDR2 FYNNEI. The CDR3 has 15 amino acids. The CDR3 region has the DNA TGTGCCAGCAGGGTCGACAGGGCGGGTAATGAAAAACTGTTTTTT. As protein: CASRVDRAGNEKLFF.

The V call is TRBV18, the J call TRBJ1-4; unclear D gene. This CDR3 has 14 amino acids. Germline loops: CDR1 KGHSH, CDR2 LQKENI. The V and J ends lost 1 base and 0 bases respectively, with 3 bases between them. CDR3 amino acids: CASSPQATNEKLFF. In DNA, the CDR3 is TGTGCCAGCTCACCACAAGCAACTAATGAAAAACTGTTTTTT.